The T cell receptor beta chain described here comes from a study of neoadjuvant nivolumab and ipilimumab in lung cancer. Regarding this clone: Its specificity is unknown.

Study results and limitations: Blood richness before therapy tracked richness in tumors resected after neoadjuvant therapy.

V lost 4 bases to trimming and J lost 2 bases; unmatched junction nucleotides: 5. There are 15 residues in the CDR3. Germline V gene data show CDR1 as SGHTA and CDR2 as FQGNSA. Profiled with immunoSEQ multiplex PCR; TCRdb holds only in-frame clones, not every one. The sample shows 25,000 to 35,000 clones, 92% of them seen only once. The chain uses TRBV7-2 and TRBJ2-7, with 10 bases fitting TRBD1. Sequenced material: peripheral blood, taken after neoadjuvant nivolumab, alone or with ipilimumab, at or shortly before surgery. The receptor was isolated from an adult with non-small cell lung cancer. CDR3 nucleotides: TGTGCCAGCAGCTGGACAGGGGGTGAACCCTACGAGCAGTACTTC. Translated, it gives CASSWTGGEPYEQYF.